This paragraph covers one T cell receptor beta chain sequence. This clone was counted ten times or more. Its antigen target is currently unknown. Nothing much larger sits one base from this clone, and base qualities are not available. The library was produced with PCR. Sequenced on an Illumina HiSeq 4000. High-throughput sequencing was used to profile the TCR beta-chain CDR3 region of each patient. The authors' pipeline ran thus. A classifier to discriminate distant-metastatic papillary thyroid cancer patients was built from CDR3 differences across clinicopathological groups. To measure repertoire diversity the researchers used the Shannon index, while the Morisita-Horn index served to gauge how similar the tumor and blood repertoires were. TCRdb trimmed the raw reads at Q25, called clones with MiXCR and kept productive beta chains. The V and J calls shown here were made by TCRdb, not taken from the authors' results. For this sample the table gives tens of thousands of clones, of which more than 10% were detected only once. The ten largest clones capture 6.2% of the sample.

The data belong to a study of metastatic and nonmetastatic thyroid tumors (dated by TCRdb to 2018 to 2021). With regard to the full study: For patients with malignant and with benign thyroid disease, the researchers compared repertoires between peripheral blood samples and tumor or nodule tissue samples.

Looking up the germline V gene (reference sequence) yields CDR1 SGHNT and CDR2 YYREEE. The CDR3 holds 15 amino acids from the cysteine to the phenylalanine. The retained sequence is limited to the CDR3, 45 bases, with the frame set at the first base. The junction carries 21 bases between V and J, which are trimmed by 4 bases and 8 bases respectively. The paper's findings and limits, for the study overall: TCR beta diversity was reported as significantly higher in malignant tumors than in benign nodules, in both blood and tumor samples.

No treatment had been received by any patient before thyroid surgery. Using T-cell receptor beta sequencing, the researchers looked back retrospectively at clinical samples from patients, gathered between about 2011 and 2018. Source material: blood. This chain is built from TRBV5-4 and TRBJ1-2, and the D gene may be TRBD1, 5 bases matching. The clonotype originates from a male donor with papillary thyroid cancer or a benign thyroid nodule (not recorded which). Some clones in this sample may be carry-over from other donors' samples. The CDR3 loop reads CASSPNPSSTGGYTF. The nucleotides read TGTGCCAGCAGCCCCAACCCTTCCAGCACAGGCGGCTACACCTTC.